Below, 21 T cell receptor beta chains from the same sample are listed, as sequenced in a study of post-analysis software for immune sequencing data. General study points: Patients used about 5 TRBV segments, including TRBV5-6, TRBV5-1 and TRBV20-1, more often than controls.

The antigens for these receptors are not known. Unique molecular identifiers had been added to the TCR beta cDNA libraries. One entry per CDR3 protein, called by TCRdb with MiXCR from the PCR reads. There are about 260,000 distinct CDR3 sequences in the sample; 35% to 40% occur only once, and under 5.5% lies in the top ten. Sequenced input: blood. The receptors derive from a girl aged 5-17 years with multiple sclerosis.

This clonotype was recorded many times. The rearrangement joins TRBV15 to TRBJ2-5; 9 bases are shared with TRBD2. Looked up from germline, CDR1 is LNHNV and CDR2 is YYDKDF (reference sequence). V gave up 0 bases and J gave up 3 bases; unmatched junction bases: 8. The CDR3 has 17 amino acids. The CDR3 bases are TGTGCCACCAGCAGAGATCAAGGGCGACTAGCGGAAGAGACCCAGTACTTC. This codes for CATSRDQGRLAEETQYF.

This clonotype was observed many times. The rearrangement uses TRBV11-1 and TRBJ2-1; D remains ambiguous. The CDR3 loop spans 16 amino acids. The germline CDR1 and CDR2 sequences are SGHAT and FQDESV (reference sequence). Trimming took off 1 base at V and 0 bases at J, with 10 bases between the two ends. As DNA, the CDR3 is TGTGCCAGCAGCTTAGGTGGCAGGAGCTCCTACAATGAGCAGTTCTTC. Its translation is CASSLGGRSSYNEQFF.

This clonotype was seen ten or more times. CDR3 coding DNA: TGTGCCAGCAGCCAAGTCCCGAGCGGGGGGCCGCGCACAGATACGCAGTATTTT. Amino acid sequence: CASSQVPSGGPRTDTQYF. The chain recombines TRBV3-1 with TRBJ2-3, with 9 bases aligning to TRBD2. CDR1 LGHDT and CDR2 YNNKEL come from the germline V gene (reference sequence). The CDR3 is 18 amino acids. V lost 1 base, J lost 1 base, and 9 bases stayed unmatched.

This clonotype turned up a few times. The genes are TRBV20-1 and TRBJ2-2, with D possibly matching TRBD2 (5 bases). Per germline, CDR1 DFQATT and CDR2 SNEGSKA (reference sequence). The CDR3 loop spans 15 amino acids. Trimming took 3 bases from V and 1 from J, leaving 12 bases between them. CDR3 in amino acids: CSASPLGGNTGELFF. The CDR3 coding sequence is TGCAGTGCTAGTCCCCTCGGAGGGAACACCGGGGAGCTGTTTTTT.

This chain joins TRBV4-3 and TRBJ2-6; D is perhaps TRBD1 (7 bases). From germline, CDR1 is LGHNA and CDR2 YSLEER. CDR3 length equals 19 residues. V was shortened by 0 bases and J by 2 bases, with 17 bases between the two germline ends. CDR3 sequence reads: CASSQDVARGVAGANVLTF. The CDR3 DNA is TGCGCCAGCAGCCAAGATGTGGCCAGGGGGGTGGCTGGGGCCAACGTCCTGACTTTC.

This clonotype was counted at least ten times. The chain couples TRBV5-1 to TRBJ2-5; the D is unclear. Trimming cost V 0 bases and J 1 base, with 16 bases left between them. The CDR3 is 17 residues long. Germline V lookup: CDR1 SGHRS, CDR2 YFSETQ. This CDR3 is CASSLGLTPLGQETQYF. Here the CDR3 DNA reads TGCGCCAGCAGCTTGGGGCTAACCCCCCTTGGCCAAGAGACCCAGTACTTC.

In this sample, this clonotype turned up many times. The J gene is TRBJ1-2, the V gene TRBV7-2; tentatively, D is TRBD1 (6 bases). This CDR3 comprises 14 residues. The V gene lost 3 bases and the J gene lost 8 bases, with 16 bases spanning the gap. Germline V lookup: CDR1 SGHTA, CDR2 FQGNSA. The CDR3 sequence is CASSLRQAAGGYTF. CDR3 nucleotide sequence: TGTGCCAGCAGCTTGAGACAGGCGGCGGGGGGCTACACCTTC.

The chain uses TRBV28 and TRBJ2-4, with TRBD2 matching 11 bases. The ends lost 5 bases at V and 6 bases at J; junction bases unmatched: 6. This CDR3 is built from 15 residues. CDR1 and CDR2 from the germline V gene are MDHEN and SYDVKM. The CDR3 DNA reads as TGTGCCAGCAGTACTCTAGCGGGGGGTGGAAACATTCAGTACTTC. Translating it yields CASSTLAGGGNIQYF.

Many counts were recorded for this clonotype. V gene TRBV11-2 combines with J gene TRBJ1-6, with TRBD1 matching over 9 bases. The CDR3 extends over 14 amino acids. The V segment lost 5 bases and the J segment 8 bases; nucleotides outside the gene matches: 4. Germline CDR1 reads SGHAT; CDR2 reads FQNNGV. This chain's CDR3 is CASSLGTGHSPLHF. CDR3 in DNA: TGTGCCAGCAGCCTAGGGACAGGGCATTCACCCCTCCACTTT.

The chain uses TRBV9 and TRBJ2-2; D ambiguous. The CDR3 is made up of 14 amino acids. Germline V CDR1 and CDR2: SGDLS, YYNGEE. V was shortened by 4 bases and J by 2 bases, with 9 bases between the two germline ends. The CDR3 nucleotides are TGTGCCAGCAGCCGAAATCATAACACCGGGGAGCTGTTTTTT. Translated: CASSRNHNTGELFF.

This clonotype has only a few counts. This chain joins TRBV20-1 and TRBJ1-5; no firm D call. The length of the CDR3 is 14 residues. Germline loops: CDR1 DFQATT, CDR2 SNEGSKA (reference sequence). V was clipped by 0 bases and J by 7 bases, with 13 bases between them. Here the CDR3 reads CSAREARRGQPQHF. The DNA of the CDR3 is TGCAGTGCTAGAGAGGCCCGCCGCGGACAGCCCCAGCATTTT.

With regard to this clonotype: Just one base apart from a much larger clone, this may be a read error. The chain joins TRBV20-1 to TRBJ2-5; D uncertain. Trimming took off 5 bases at V and 11 bases at J, with 24 bases between the two ends. CDR1 is DFQATT and CDR2 is SNEGSKA in the germline V gene (reference sequence). The CDR3 is 14 amino acids. The CDR3 region has the DNA TGCAGTGCTCTAGGGCTAGACTCCTACAATGAGCAGTACTTC. It codes for CSALGLDSYNEQYF.

This clonotype was counted ten times or more. The gene calls are TRBV11-2 and TRBJ2-6; D is uncertain. Trimming pared 2 bases from V and 2 bases from J, leaving 10 bases between. Germline V gives CDR1 SGHAT, CDR2 FQNNGV. The CDR3 contains 16 residues. CDR3 protein: CASSLRRTPGANVLTF. CDR3 nucleotide sequence: TGTGCCAGCAGCTTACGTCGCACTCCTGGGGCCAACGTCCTGACTTTC.

Concerning this clonotype: Being one base from a much bigger clone, this may be a read error. The rearrangement joins TRBV4-2 to TRBJ1-2; 7 bases align to TRBD1. The CDR3 is 15 amino acids. Per the germline V gene, CDR1 is LGHNA and CDR2 is YNFKEQ. The CDR3 spells CASGQNAGGLFGYTF. In DNA, the CDR3 is TGTGCCAGCGGCCAGAACGCAGGGGGTCTATTTGGCTACACCTTC.

The chain joins TRBV27 to TRBJ1-2, with D unresolved. Trimming shortened V by 4 bases and J by 4 bases, and 10 bases separated the two germline ends. The CDR3 length is 13 residues. Germline V gene sequence: CDR1 MNHEY, CDR2 SMNVEV (reference sequence). CDR3 in amino acids: CASSSGAVYGYTF. CDR3 bases: TGTGCCAGCAGTTCAGGAGCGGTCTATGGCTACACCTTC.

The chain links TRBV4-2 to TRBJ2-2; D is perhaps TRBD1 (6 bases). Trimming shortened V by 3 bases and J by 7 bases, and 9 bases separated the two germline ends. The germline V gene encodes CDR1 LGHNA and CDR2 YNFKEQ. CDR3 length equals 13 residues. CDR3 loop: CASSQGDIGELFF. The CDR3 DNA is TGTGCCAGCAGCCAGGGGGACATCGGGGAGCTGTTTTTT.

The CDR3: CASMGRGLGNSPLHF. CDR3 nucleotides: TGTGCCAGCATGGGCAGGGGGTTGGGTAATTCACCCCTCCACTTT. The chain links TRBV27 to TRBJ1-6, with 7 nucleotides matching TRBD1. CDR1 is MNHEY and CDR2 is SMNVEV in the germline V gene (reference sequence). The CDR3 is 15 amino acids. V was pared by 7 bases and J by 6 bases, with 9 bases of the junction left unmatched.

Comment on this clonotype: Given a much more abundant clone one base away, this may be a read error. The rearrangement uses TRBV7-9 and TRBJ2-1; 7 bases line up with TRBD1. This CDR3 contains 14 residues. Germline V CDR1 and CDR2: SEHNR, FQNEAQ (reference sequence). Trimming cost V 0 bases and J 15 bases; bases outside gene matches: 11. The CDR3 here is CASSLAKGRGKGFF. In DNA, the CDR3 is TGTGCCAGCAGCTTAGCGAAAGGCAGGGGGAAGGGGTTCTTC.

This clonotype was seen a handful of times. Just one base apart from a much larger clone, this may be a read error. This rearrangement joins TRBV28 to TRBJ2-1, with a weak D call TRBD2 (6 bases). Germline loops: CDR1 MDHEN, CDR2 SYDVKM. This CDR3 spans 14 amino acids. V shed 2 bases and J shed 7 bases, with 12 bases lying between them. The CDR3 bases are TGTGCCAGCAGTTTAGTGTTTGGGGGGAATGAGCAGTTCTTC. Translating gives CASSLVFGGNEQFF. Full variable domain (rest looked up from reference TRBV28 and TRBJ2-1): DVKVTQSSRYLVKRTGEKVFLECVQDMDHENMFWYRQDPGLGLRLIYFSYDVKMKEKGDIPEGYSVSREKKERFSLILESASTNQTSMYLCASSLVFGGNEQFFGPGTRLTVL.

This clonotype occurred a few times. The chain uses TRBV7-2 and TRBJ2-5; D is undetermined. The CDR3 consists of 15 residues. Trimming took off 5 bases at V and 5 bases at J, with 18 bases between the two ends. Looked up from germline, CDR1 is SGHTA and CDR2 is FQGNSA. Here the CDR3 reads CASSPTSSGLETQYF. The CDR3 nucleotides read TGTGCCAGCAGCCCCACCTCCTCCGGGCTGGAGACCCAGTACTTC. Drawing the rest from reference TRBV7-2 and TRBJ2-5, the complete variable domain is GAGVSQSPSNKVTEKGKDVELRCDPISGHTALYWYRQSLGQGLEFLIYFQGNSAPDKSGLPSDRFSAERTGGSVSTLTIQRTQQEDSAVYLCASSPTSSGLETQYFGPGTRLLVL.

The chain carries TRBV5-1 and TRBJ1-1; D is possibly TRBD1 (5 bases). This CDR3 has 16 residues. Germline loops: CDR1 SGHRS, CDR2 YFSETQ. V dropped 3 bases and J dropped 0 bases, with 15 bases sitting between them. The CDR3 loop reads CASSWEPLGVNTEAFF. CDR3 sequence (DNA): TGCGCCAGCAGCTGGGAACCCCTGGGGGTGAACACTGAAGCTTTCTTT.